This TCR beta chain was sequenced during a study of CD8 T cells in Susac syndrome. Study at large: Patients with Susac syndrome had blood drawn and were at that point therapy-naive, on corticosteroids, or on intravenous immunoglobulin alone.

Germline CDR1 LGHDT, CDR2 YNNKEL (reference sequence). CDR3 length: 13 amino acids. V gave up 0 bases and J gave up 6 bases, with 9 bases separating them. Roughly 0.5 to 1 ug RNA was reverse transcribed with random hexamers. The immunoSEQ assay covered 54 Vbeta and 13 Jbeta segments for CDR3. Each CDR3 protein is one row after TCRdb ran MiXCR on the immunoSEQ multiplex PCR reads. The sample gives about 180,000 distinct CDR3 sequences, roughly 94% of which show up once; 0.085% to 0.1% is in the top ten. Only one count was recorded for this clonotype. The authors carried out high-throughput sequencing of TCR beta. They applied it to CD8+ and CD4+ T cells obtained from blood. Negative isolation was applied to CD8+ and CD4+ T cells, and FACS enrichment was applied to TEMRA cells.

The clonotype comes from a human donor with Susac syndrome. This chain uses TRBV3-1 with TRBJ2-7; tentative D call: TRBD2 (6 bases). Sample: CD4+ T cells from PBMCs. DNA of the CDR3: TGTGCCAGCAGCCAAGATCGGCGGGGCGAGCAGTACTTC. It yields the protein CASSQDRRGEQYF.